This T cell receptor (beta chain) was found in a study of spatial heterogeneity in lung cancer. Study-level information: Within tumor regions, the number of TCR transcripts tracked closely with a T cell module score obtained from matched bulk RNA-seq. Study conclusions and caveats: Intratumoral expanded alpha and beta TCR counts were found to track tumor mutation counts.

From germline, CDR1 is SEHNR and CDR2 FQNEAQ (reference sequence). V lost 5 bases, J lost 4 bases, and 5 bases stayed unmatched. This CDR3 has 14 amino acids. TCRdb fed the 5' RACE reads into MiXCR, producing one record per CDR3 protein. In the table there are over 8,500 distinct CDR3 sequences, around 15% of which are singletons. Time point of the sample: sample taken at primary tumor resection. The cohort: 65 to 80 early-stage, untreated non-small cell lung cancer patients. Without sorting, whole RNA was sequenced from tumor, nontumor lung or frozen PBMC. This clonotype was observed many times. Its cognate antigen is unknown. With the library built for alpha chains, this beta chain is off target and its frequency is not meaningful.

Source: lung tumor tissue, taken at surgery. This sequence originates from a male donor with early-stage non-small cell lung cancer. V is TRBV7-9 and J is TRBJ2-3; TRBD1 agrees at 8 bases. CDR3 DNA: TGTGCCAGCAGCCCGGACAGGGTAGCAGATACGCAGTATTTT. This translates into CASSPDRVADTQYF.